The present T cell receptor beta chain was sequenced within a study of CD8+CD57+ T cells in acquired aplastic anemia. The germline gives CDR1 SNHLY, CDR2 FYNNEI. This CDR3 is 16 amino acids long. Points on this clonotype: The junction does not match germline at one end; this may be a read error.

The TCR beta profiling, which covered VDJ combination and CDR3 sequence, was carried out using genomic DNA as the template. Using its own MiXCR run on the reads, TCRdb lists one record per CDR3 protein. The table lists approximately 250,000 distinct CDR3 sequences, around 82% of them singletons. In patients chosen for sequencing, flow cytometry had shown CD8+CD57+ cell expansion. Material: sorted CD4+, CD8+, or CD8+CD57+ T cells (not recorded which) from PBMCs. The chain links TRBV2 to TRBJ2-2; TRBD2 matches 7 bases. The sequence came from a human donor with aplastic anemia. The CDR3 DNA follows: TGTGCCAGCAGTGTCAGGAGCGGGACGAACACCGGGGTGCTGTTTTTT. Amino acids: CASSVRSGTNTGVLFF.